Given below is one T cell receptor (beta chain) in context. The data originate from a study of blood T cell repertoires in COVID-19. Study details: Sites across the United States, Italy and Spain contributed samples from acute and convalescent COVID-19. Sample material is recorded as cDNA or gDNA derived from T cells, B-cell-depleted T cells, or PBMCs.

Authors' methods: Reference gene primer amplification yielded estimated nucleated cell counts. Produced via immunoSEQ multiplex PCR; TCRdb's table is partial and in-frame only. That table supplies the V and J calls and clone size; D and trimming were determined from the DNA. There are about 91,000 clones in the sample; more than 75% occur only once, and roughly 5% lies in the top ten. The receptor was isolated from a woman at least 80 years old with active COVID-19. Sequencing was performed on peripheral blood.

The CDR3 bases are TGTGCCAGCAGTTCCCCCCTACCCCAAATCGGCTACACCTTC. Translated, it gives CASSSPLPQIGYTF. This chain links TRBV28 with TRBJ1-2; D is uncertain. The CDR3 has 14 residues. The V end was cut by 4 bases, the J end by 8 bases, with 17 bases between. The germline CDR1 and CDR2 sequences are MDHEN and SYDVKM.